These 30 T cell receptor beta chains originate from one sample sequenced in a study of blood T cell repertoires in COVID-19. Some clones are missing from TCRdb's copy, which holds only in-frame ones; the method was immunoSEQ multiplex PCR. The sample records about 340,000 clones, about 90% being singletons. The sample consisted of peripheral blood. All receptors come from a woman aged 70 to 79 with COVID-19, enrolled during active disease.

The V and J genes are TRBV14 and TRBJ1-1; TRBD1 is a possible D gene (5 bases). This CDR3 is 12 amino acids long. Trimming removed 5 bases at V and 3 bases at J, with 7 bases between. CDR1 and CDR2 from the germline V gene are SGHDN and FVKESK. The CDR3 spells CASSWGDTEAFF. The DNA of the CDR3 is TGTGCCAGCAGCTGGGGGGACACTGAAGCTTTCTTT.

This clone was seen repeatedly, ten times or more. The V call is TRBV24-1, the J call TRBJ2-7, with a weak D call TRBD1 (6 bases). V was pared by 4 bases and J by 3 bases, with 18 bases between. This CDR3 spans 16 amino acids. Germline-derived CDR1 and CDR2 are KGHDR and SFDVKD. CDR3 amino acids: CATSELGAGTNYEQYF. The CDR3 coding sequence is TGTGCCACCAGTGAACTGGGGGCTGGGACAAACTACGAGCAGTACTTC.

The chain is built from TRBV28 and TRBJ2-1; TRBD2 matches at 9 bases. Germline loops: CDR1 MDHEN, CDR2 SYDVKM. The ends lost 2 bases at V and 12 bases at J; junction bases unmatched: 2. This CDR3 has 12 residues. CDR3 sequence (DNA): TGTGCCAGCAGTTTAACTAGCGGGCGGCAGTTCTTC. Protein product: CASSLTSGRQFF.

The CDR3 DNA follows: TGTGCCAGCAGCTTAAAGGGGGACACTGAAGCTTTCTTT. Amino acid sequence: CASSLKGDTEAFF. The rearrangement uses TRBV7-6 and TRBJ1-1, with TRBD1 as a possible D gene (6 bases). Germline loops: CDR1 SGHVS, CDR2 FNYEAQ. This CDR3 is built from 13 residues. V was pared by 2 bases and J by 3 bases, with 7 bases between.

The chain combines TRBV6-1 with TRBJ1-5; a weak D match, TRBD1 (5 bases). V lost 1 base and J lost 6, with 22 bases in between. Germline CDR1 is MNHNS and CDR2 is SASEGT. This CDR3 spans 18 amino acids. CDR3 protein: CASSEVFGGDYSAQPQHF. CDR3 nucleotides: TGTGCCAGCAGTGAAGTTTTTGGGGGGGATTATTCTGCTCAGCCCCAGCATTTT.

V usage is TRBV5-1 and J usage is TRBJ1-2, with 9 bases identical to TRBD1. The CDR3 spans 17 residues. Germline CDR1 SGHRS, CDR2 YFSETQ. Trimming removed 6 bases from V and 1 base from J; junction bases left unmatched: 13. CDR3 nucleotides: TGCGCCAGCAAACCTCGCCTGGGACAGGGACTTAACTATGGCTACACCTTC. This codes for CASKPRLGQGLNYGYTF. Using reference TRBV5-1 and TRBJ1-2 for the parts outside the CDR3, the full variable domain is KAGVTQTPRYLIKTRGQQVTLSCSPISGHRSVSWYQQTPGQGLQFLFEYFSETQRNKGNFPGRFSGRQFSNSRSEMNVSTLELGDSALYLCASKPRLGQGLNYGYTFGSGTRLTVV.

The CDR3 bases are TGTGCCAGCAGGTACGGGACTATGAACACTGAAGCTTTCTTT. Its protein is CASRYGTMNTEAFF. V and J are TRBV2 and TRBJ1-1, with D perhaps TRBD1 (5 bases). In germline, CDR1 is SNHLY, CDR2 FYNNEI. CDR3 length: 14 residues. V was clipped by 6 bases and J by 0 bases, with 11 bases between them.

The chain employs TRBV24-1 and TRBJ1-5, with D unclear. The CDR3 spans 13 residues. Trimming took off 4 bases at V and 1 base at J, with 4 bases between the two ends. Germline-derived CDR1 and CDR2 are KGHDR and SFDVKD. The CDR3 protein is CATSEASNQPQHF. The CDR3 nucleotides are TGTGCCACCAGTGAGGCCAGCAATCAGCCCCAGCATTTT.

The rearrangement links TRBV19 to TRBJ2-3; TRBD2 might be the D (7 bases). The germline V gene has CDR1 LNHDA and CDR2 SQIVND (reference sequence). V gave up 8 bases and J gave up 2 bases, with 14 bases separating them. The CDR3 is 14 amino acids. The CDR3 spells CASSGGQLTDTQYF. As DNA, the CDR3 is TGTGCCAGTTCCGGGGGGCAACTCACAGATACGCAGTATTTT.

This sequence joins TRBV5-6 and TRBJ1-2, with TRBD1 matching over 7 bases. This CDR3 has 14 residues. Per germline, CDR1 SGHDT and CDR2 YYEEEE. V shed 4 bases and J 4 bases; nucleotides not matched to a gene: 7. DNA of the CDR3: TGTGCCAGCAGCCCCGGTACAGGGGCCTATGGCTACACCTTC. This translates into CASSPGTGAYGYTF.

This rearrangement joins TRBV27 to TRBJ2-1; the D gene is possibly TRBD2 (5 bases). The CDR3 runs to 13 residues. The V and J ends lost 0 bases and 7 bases respectively, with 7 bases between them. Germline V gives CDR1 MNHEY, CDR2 SMNVEV (reference sequence). CDR3 in DNA: TGTGCCAGCAGTTTATCGAGGAGGAATGAGCAGTTCTTC. It codes for CASSLSRRNEQFF.

This chain uses TRBV6-5 with TRBJ1-1; D is unclear. Germline CDR1 reads MNHEY; CDR2 reads SVGAGI. V lost 8 bases and J 1 base, leaving 11 bases between the germline ends. This CDR3 region has 13 residues. As DNA, the CDR3 is TGTGCCAGCGGGGAGGTGGCGAACACTGAAGCTTTCTTT. Translating it yields CASGEVANTEAFF.

The V gene is TRBV7-3, the J gene TRBJ2-1; TRBD2 matches 11 bases. Germline assignment: CDR1 SGHTA and CDR2 FQGTGA. J gave up 6 bases and V 4 bases, and 5 bases lay outside the gene matches. This CDR3 spans 15 amino acids. In DNA form, the CDR3 reads TGTGCCAGCAGCTCATTTAGCGGGGGGGCCAATGAGCAGTTCTTC. Its translation: CASSSFSGGANEQFF.

The rearrangement joins TRBV30 to TRBJ2-1; 7 bases match TRBD1. V shed 0 bases, J shed 4 bases, and the junction held 6 bases outside the gene matches. From germline, CDR1 is GTSNPN and CDR2 SVGIG (reference sequence). This CDR3 is built from 15 residues. CDR3 region: CAWSVGGRRYNEQFF. For the CDR3, the DNA is TGTGCCTGGAGTGTAGGGGGCCGACGGTACAATGAGCAGTTCTTC.

Notes on this clone: One end of the junction is discordant with germline, which a read error may explain. V gene TRBV7-9 combines with J gene TRBJ1-1; D gene ambiguous. Germline assignment: CDR1 SEHNR and CDR2 FQNEAQ (reference sequence). The CDR3 contains 12 residues. The CDR3 region has the DNA TGTGCCAGCAGCTTGGAGAACGCTGAAGCTTTCTTT. Translated, it gives CASSLENAEAFF.

The chain couples TRBV28 to TRBJ1-5, with a possible D match to TRBD1 (5 bases). The germline gives CDR1 MDHEN, CDR2 SYDVKM. The CDR3 loop spans 15 amino acids. Trimming left V 1 base short and J 4 bases short, with 11 bases between. This CDR3 reads CASSLYARGNQPQHF. CDR3 nucleotide sequence: TGTGCCAGCAGTTTATACGCGCGGGGGAATCAGCCCCAGCATTTT.

The chain has TRBV5-5 and TRBJ2-7; no clear D. The CDR3 is made up of 13 amino acids. From germline, CDR1 is SGHKS and CDR2 YYEKEE (reference sequence). V was cut by 4 bases and J by 0 bases, with 8 bases left in between. The CDR3 nucleotides are TGTGCCAGCAGCCCTTCGAGCTCCTACGAGCAGTACTTC. Translating gives CASSPSSSYEQYF.

The chain recombines TRBV13 with TRBJ2-1; D might be TRBD2 (5 bases). CDR3 length: 16 amino acids. Trimming removed 3 bases from V and 1 base from J, with 13 bases in between. The germline V gene has CDR1 PRHDT and CDR2 FYEKMQ (reference sequence). CDR3 sequence: CASSFRPSGSYNEQFF. CDR3 bases: TGTGCCAGCAGCTTTCGACCGAGCGGTTCCTACAATGAGCAGTTCTTC.

The CDR3 DNA follows: TGTGCCAGCAGCCCGACCGGGACTCCATACGAGCAGTACTTC. This codes for CASSPTGTPYEQYF. The chain combines TRBV7-2 with TRBJ2-7; weak D call: TRBD2 (6 bases). This CDR3 comprises 14 residues. The V gene lost 5 bases and the J gene lost 4 bases, with 15 bases spanning the gap. From germline, CDR1 is SGHTA and CDR2 FQGNSA.

The chain joins TRBV2 to TRBJ1-2; 9 nucleotides align to TRBD1. This CDR3 has 14 amino acids. The ends lost 6 bases at V and 6 bases at J; junction bases unmatched: 8. CDR1 is SNHLY and CDR2 is FYNNEI in the germline V gene. The CDR3 reads CASRAGQGMDGYTF. The CDR3, as DNA: TGTGCCAGCAGAGCCGGACAGGGGATGGATGGCTACACCTTC.

The CDR3 region is CAISSHAGTGWSEQYF. The CDR3 bases are TGTGCCATCAGTTCACACGCCGGGACAGGGTGGAGCGAGCAGTACTTC. The chain joins TRBV10-3 to TRBJ2-7, with 9 bases lining up with TRBD1. Germline V gene data show CDR1 as ENHRY and CDR2 as SYGVKD. After removal of 5 bases from V and 6 bases from J, the junction contained 14 bases not matched to a gene. This CDR3 has 16 amino acids.

The chain has TRBV7-9 and TRBJ1-3; D is ambiguous. The CDR3 has 13 residues. Trimming shortened V by 5 bases and J by 4 bases, and 9 bases separated the two germline ends. From germline, CDR1 is SEHNR and CDR2 FQNEAQ (reference sequence). The CDR3 coding sequence is TGTGCCAGCAGCCCAGTAATAGGAAACACCATATATTTT. It codes for CASSPVIGNTIYF.

The count of this clone is one. V usage is TRBV5-1 and J usage is TRBJ2-5, with 8 bases fitting TRBD2. J gave up 1 base and V 4 bases, and 6 bases lay outside the gene matches. The CDR3 runs to 15 residues. In germline, CDR1 is SGHRS, CDR2 YFSETQ. CDR3 bases: TGCGCCAGCAGCCGATTAGCGGGGCTCCAAGAGACCCAGTACTTC. Protein: CASSRLAGLQETQYF.

CDR3 DNA sequence: TGCGCCAGCAGCCAAGGGACACTTGCAACTAATGAAAAACTGTTTTTT. This translates into CASSQGTLATNEKLFF. The V and J genes are TRBV5-1 and TRBJ1-4, with TRBD1 as a possible D gene (6 bases). V lost 4 bases and J 0 bases, leaving 13 bases between the germline ends. Germline V gives CDR1 SGHRS, CDR2 YFSETQ. The CDR3 runs to 16 residues.

This CDR3 is CASSRWAQTASNQPQHF. CDR3 DNA sequence: TGTGCCAGTAGTAGGTGGGCCCAGACAGCGAGCAATCAGCCCCAGCATTTT. The rearrangement uses TRBV19 and TRBJ1-5, with D perhaps matching TRBD1 (5 bases). CDR1 LNHDA and CDR2 SQIVND come from the germline V gene (reference sequence). V lost 4 bases to trimming and J lost 1 base, with 17 bases between them. The CDR3 has 17 residues.

The CDR3 sequence is CASRSNYEQYF. Here the CDR3 DNA reads TGCGCCAGCAGGTCTAACTACGAGCAGTACTTC. This chain links TRBV5-1 with TRBJ2-7; no definite D call. Germline-derived CDR1 and CDR2 are SGHRS and YFSETQ. This CDR3 region has 11 residues. Between the trimmed V and J ends, which lost 5 bases and 3 bases, there was a span of 6 bases.

The CDR3 nucleotides are TGTGCCAGCAGCCGCGGACAGGCTCGTGAAGCTTTCTTT. Translated: CASSRGQAREAFF. V usage is TRBV3-1 (or the pseudogene TRBV3-2) and J usage is TRBJ1-1; the match to TRBD1 covers 7 bases. The germline V gene has CDR1 LGHDT and CDR2 YNNKEL (reference sequence). CDR3 length: 13 amino acids. The J segment lost 7 bases and the V segment lost 4 bases, leaving 6 bases of the junction unmatched.

The chain employs TRBV27 and TRBJ2-1, with 9 bases that match TRBD1. J was trimmed by 3 bases and V by 9 bases; bases with no gene match: 6. The V gene's germline CDR1 is MNHEY and CDR2 SMNVEV (reference sequence). The CDR3 totals 14 residues. The CDR3 region has the DNA TGTGCCAGTACCGGGACAGGGAACTACAATGAGCAGTTCTTC. Translating it yields CASTGTGNYNEQFF.

This sequence joins TRBV5-1 and TRBJ2-5, with TRBD1 identical over 8 bases. With V trimmed by 3 bases and J by 5 bases, 6 bases remained unmatched. Germline V lookup: CDR1 SGHRS, CDR2 YFSETQ. This CDR3 has 14 residues. CDR3 sequence reads: CASSSPRQGETQYF. Written as DNA, the CDR3 is TGCGCCAGCAGCTCCCCACGACAGGGGGAGACCCAGTACTTC.

The gene calls are TRBV28 and TRBJ1-5; maybe TRBD1 (5 bases). The length of the CDR3 is 14 residues. Germline CDR1 is MDHEN and CDR2 is SYDVKM. With 7 bases removed from V and 4 bases from J, the gap between germline ends came to 14 bases. In DNA form, the CDR3 reads TGTGCCAGCACGCGACAGCTCGGGAATCAGCCCCAGCATTTT. Amino acid sequence: CASTRQLGNQPQHF.